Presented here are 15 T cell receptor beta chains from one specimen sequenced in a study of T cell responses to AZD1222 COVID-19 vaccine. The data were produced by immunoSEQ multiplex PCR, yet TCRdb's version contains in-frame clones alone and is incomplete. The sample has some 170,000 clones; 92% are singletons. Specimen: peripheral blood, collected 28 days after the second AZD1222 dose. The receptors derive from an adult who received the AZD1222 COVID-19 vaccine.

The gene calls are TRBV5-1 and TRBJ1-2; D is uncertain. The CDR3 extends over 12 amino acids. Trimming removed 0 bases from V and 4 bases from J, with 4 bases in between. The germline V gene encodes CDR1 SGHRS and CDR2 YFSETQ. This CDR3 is CASSLDSYGYTF. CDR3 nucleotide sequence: TGCGCCAGCAGCTTGGACAGCTATGGCTACACCTTC.

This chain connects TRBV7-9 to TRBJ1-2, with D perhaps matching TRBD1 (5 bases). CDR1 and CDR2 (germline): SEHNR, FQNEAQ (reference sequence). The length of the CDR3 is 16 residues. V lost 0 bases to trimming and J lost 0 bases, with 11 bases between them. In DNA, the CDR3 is TGTGCCAGCAGCTTAGCGGGGCACCCTACTAACTATGGCTACACCTTC. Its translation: CASSLAGHPTNYGYTF.

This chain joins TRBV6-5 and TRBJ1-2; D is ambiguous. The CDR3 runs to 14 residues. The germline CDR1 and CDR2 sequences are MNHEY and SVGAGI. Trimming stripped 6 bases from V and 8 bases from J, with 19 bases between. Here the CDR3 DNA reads TGTGCCAGCAGCCCCTGGAACCTGGTGGGCGGCTACACCTTC. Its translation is CASSPWNLVGGYTF.

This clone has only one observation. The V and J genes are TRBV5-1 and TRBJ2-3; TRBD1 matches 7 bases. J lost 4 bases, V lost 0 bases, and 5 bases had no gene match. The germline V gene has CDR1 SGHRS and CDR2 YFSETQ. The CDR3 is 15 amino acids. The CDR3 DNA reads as TGCGCCAGCAGCTTGGGACAGGGAGAGGCAGATACGCAGTATTTT. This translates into CASSLGQGEADTQYF. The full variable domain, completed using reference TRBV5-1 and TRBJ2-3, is KAGVTQTPRYLIKTRGQQVTLSCSPISGHRSVSWYQQTPGQGLQFLFEYFSETQRNKGNFPGRFSGRQFSNSRSEMNVSTLELGDSALYLCASSLGQGEADTQYFGPGTRLTVL.

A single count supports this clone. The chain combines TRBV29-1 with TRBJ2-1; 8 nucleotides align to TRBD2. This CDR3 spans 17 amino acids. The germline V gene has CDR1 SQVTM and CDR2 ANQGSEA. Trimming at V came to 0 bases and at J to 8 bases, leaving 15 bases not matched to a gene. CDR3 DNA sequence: TGCAGCGTTGAAGAAATTAGCGGCGGGGGGTTGGGTGATGAGCAGTTCTTC. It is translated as CSVEEISGGGLGDEQFF.

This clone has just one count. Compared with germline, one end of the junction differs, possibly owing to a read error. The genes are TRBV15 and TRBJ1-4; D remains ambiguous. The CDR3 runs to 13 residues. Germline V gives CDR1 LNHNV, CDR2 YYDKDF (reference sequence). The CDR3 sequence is CATSRVTIEKLFF. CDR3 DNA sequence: TGTGCCACCAGCAGAGTTACTATTGAAAAACTGTTTTTT.

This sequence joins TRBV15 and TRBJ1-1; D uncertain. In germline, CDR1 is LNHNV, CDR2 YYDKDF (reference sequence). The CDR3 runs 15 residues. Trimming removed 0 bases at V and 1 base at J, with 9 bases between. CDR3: CATSRDLGSNTEAFF. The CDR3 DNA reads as TGTGCCACCAGCAGAGATCTGGGTTCGAACACTGAAGCTTTCTTT.

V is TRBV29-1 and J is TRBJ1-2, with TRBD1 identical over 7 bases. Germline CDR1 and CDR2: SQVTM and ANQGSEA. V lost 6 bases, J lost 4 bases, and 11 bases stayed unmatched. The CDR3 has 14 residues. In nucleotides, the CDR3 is TGCAGCGTCCCGGACAGGACTATCTTCTATGGCTACACCTTC. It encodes CSVPDRTIFYGYTF.

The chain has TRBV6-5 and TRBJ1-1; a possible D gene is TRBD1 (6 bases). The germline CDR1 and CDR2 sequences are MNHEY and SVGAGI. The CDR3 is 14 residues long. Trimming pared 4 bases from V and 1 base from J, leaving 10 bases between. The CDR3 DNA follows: TGTGCCAGCAGTTTCTACAGGGAGAACACTGAAGCTTTCTTT. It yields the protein CASSFYRENTEAFF.

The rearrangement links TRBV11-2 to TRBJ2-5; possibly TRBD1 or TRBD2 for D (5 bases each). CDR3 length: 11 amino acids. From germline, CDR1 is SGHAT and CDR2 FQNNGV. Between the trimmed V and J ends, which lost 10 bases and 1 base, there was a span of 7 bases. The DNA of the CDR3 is TGTGCCACCGGGACCCAAGAGACCCAGTACTTC. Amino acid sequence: CATGTQETQYF.

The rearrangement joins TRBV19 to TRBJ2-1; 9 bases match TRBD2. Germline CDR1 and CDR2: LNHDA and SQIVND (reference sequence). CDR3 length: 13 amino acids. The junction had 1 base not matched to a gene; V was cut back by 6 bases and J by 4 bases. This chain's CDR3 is CASRAGGYNEQFF. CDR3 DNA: TGTGCCAGTAGGGCGGGGGGGTACAATGAGCAGTTCTTC.

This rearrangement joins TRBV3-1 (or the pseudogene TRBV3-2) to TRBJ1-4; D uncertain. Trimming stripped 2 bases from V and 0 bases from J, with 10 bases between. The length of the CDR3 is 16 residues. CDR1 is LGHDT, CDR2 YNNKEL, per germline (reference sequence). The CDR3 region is CASSQFSAATNEKLFF. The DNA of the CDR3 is TGTGCCAGCAGCCAATTTTCGGCTGCAACTAATGAAAAACTGTTTTTT.

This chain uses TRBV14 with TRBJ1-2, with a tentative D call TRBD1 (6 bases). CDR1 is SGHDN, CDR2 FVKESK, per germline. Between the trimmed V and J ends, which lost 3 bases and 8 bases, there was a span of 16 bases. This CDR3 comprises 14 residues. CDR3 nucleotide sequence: TGTGCCAGCAGCCATTTACAGGGAGGAGGCGGCTACACCTTC. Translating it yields CASSHLQGGGGYTF.

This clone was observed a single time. The CDR3 reads CASRKGSQSGNTIYF. The CDR3 DNA reads TGTGCCAGCAGGAAGGGGTCACAATCTGGAAACACCATATATTTT. This chain joins TRBV6-5 and TRBJ1-3, with a weak D call TRBD1 (5 bases). Trimming cost V 6 bases and J 1 base, with 13 bases left between them. CDR1 is MNHEY, CDR2 SVGAGI, per germline. The CDR3 has 15 amino acids.

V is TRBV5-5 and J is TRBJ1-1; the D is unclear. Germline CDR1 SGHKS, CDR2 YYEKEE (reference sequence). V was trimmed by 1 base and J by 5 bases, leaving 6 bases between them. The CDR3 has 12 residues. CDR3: CASSLMSTEAFF. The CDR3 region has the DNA TGTGCCAGCAGCTTGATGAGTACTGAAGCTTTCTTT.